Listed below are T cell receptor beta chains from one sample, sequenced in a study of T cell responses to AZD1222 COVID-19 vaccine. Some clones are missing from TCRdb's copy, which holds only in-frame ones; the method was immunoSEQ multiplex PCR. Here the sample spans around 96,000 clones, about nine tenths being singletons. The source was peripheral blood, collected 28 days after the second AZD1222 dose. The receptors come from an adult who received the AZD1222 COVID-19 vaccine. Each CDR3 is given with its conserved first and last residue. A D gene is named only where the DNA matches it firmly. Size is stated for part of the rows, as once, few or many counts, or as a class when the clone is expanded.

TRBV4-2,TRBJ1-4,once,NA,CASSQDEVANEKLFF,TGTGCCAGCAGCCAAGATGAGGTAGCTAATGAAAAACTGTTTTTT
TRBV6-2/TRBV6-3,TRBJ2-4,NA,TRBD1,CASSPGQGWIAKNIQYF,TGTGCCAGCAGCCCTGGACAGGGTTGGATAGCCAAAAACATTCAGTACTTC
TRBV19,TRBJ1-5,NA,NA,CATKYQTMANQPQHF,TGTGCCACCAAATATCAAACCATGGCAAATCAGCCCCAGCATTTT
TRBV28,TRBJ2-7,NA,TRBD2,CASSFLAGGPYEQYF,TGTGCCAGCAGTTTCCTAGCGGGAGGGCCTTACGAGCAGTACTTC
TRBV9,TRBJ1-1,NA,TRBD1,CASGTGGWDTEAFF,TGTGCCTCCGGGACAGGTGGGTGGGACACTGAAGCTTTCTTT
TRBV24-1,TRBJ2-2,NA,NA,CATSDRRGAGELFF,TGTGCCACCAGTGACCGGAGGGGGGCCGGGGAGCTGTTTTTT
TRBV28,TRBJ1-5,NA,TRBD1,CAGQGTRLYSNQPQHF,TGTGCCGGACAGGGGACCCGCCTCTATAGCAATCAGCCCCAGCATTTT
TRBV19,TRBJ2-7,NA,NA,CASMEQGGYEQYF,TGTGCCAGTATGGAGCAGGGGGGGTACGAGCAGTACTTC
TRBV24-1,TRBJ2-1,NA,NA,CATSEGDPYNEQFF,TGTGCCACCAGTGAAGGGGACCCTTACAATGAGCAGTTCTTC
TRBV28,TRBJ1-5,NA,NA,CASSSLGWGQPQHF,TGTGCCAGCAGTTCTCTGGGGTGGGGTCAGCCCCAGCATTTT
TRBV11-2,TRBJ2-6,NA,NA,CASSLALSGANVLTF,TGTGCCAGCAGCTTAGCCCTCTCTGGGGCCAACGTCCTGACTTTC
TRBV4-2,TRBJ1-1,NA,NA,CASSHGRGTEAFF,TGTGCCAGCAGCCACGGCCGGGGCACTGAAGCTTTCTTT
TRBV27,TRBJ1-2,NA,TRBD1,CASRKQDRVVYGYTF,TGTGCCAGCAGGAAACAGGACAGGGTCGTCTATGGCTACACCTTC
TRBV7-9,TRBJ2-2,NA,NA,CASSPSNTGELFF,TGTGCCAGCAGCCCCTCTAACACCGGGGAGCTGTTTTTT
TRBV27,TRBJ2-1,NA,TRBD1,CASTSRGRNYNEQFF,TGTGCCAGCACCTCCAGGGGGCGAAACTACAATGAGCAGTTCTTC
TRBV18,TRBJ1-1,NA,NA,CASSPQLNTEAFF,TGTGCCAGCTCACCTCAGCTGAACACTGAAGCTTTCTTT
TRBV7-3,TRBJ1-1,once,TRBD1,CASRFGQVNTEAFF,TGTGCCAGCAGGTTCGGACAGGTGAACACTGAAGCTTTCTTT
TRBV4-2,TRBJ1-2,NA,NA,CASSPGRMYGYTF,TGTGCCAGCAGCCCGGGACGGATGTATGGCTACACCTTC
TRBV30,TRBJ2-5,NA,NA,CAWSKDRIQETQYF,TGTGCCTGGAGTAAAGACAGAATACAAGAGACCCAGTACTTC
TRBV3-1/TRBV3-2,TRBJ2-7,NA,TRBD2,CASRLAGGPLGGYEQYF,TGTGCCAGCAGATTAGCGGGAGGCCCGTTAGGGGGGTACGAGCAGTACTTC
TRBV7-9,TRBJ2-3,NA,NA,CASLHASTDTQYF,TGTGCCAGCCTCCATGCCAGCACAGATACGCAGTATTTT
TRBV28,TRBJ1-2,NA,TRBD1,CASSSGQDYGYTF,TGTGCCAGCAGCTCGGGACAGGATTATGGCTACACCTTC
TRBV30,TRBJ1-3,NA,NA,CAWSEGSSGNTIYF,TGTGCCTGGAGTGAGGGCAGCTCTGGAAACACCATATATTTT
TRBV19,TRBJ2-1,NA,NA,CASSPRPLRAGNEQFF,TGTGCCAGTAGTCCTAGGCCTCTCCGAGCGGGCAATGAGCAGTTCTTC
TRBV15,TRBJ1-2,NA,NA,CATSTKGGGEYGYTF,TGTGCCACCAGCACCAAAGGGGGAGGAGAGTATGGCTACACCTTC
TRBV6-5,TRBJ1-1,NA,NA,CASSSPSGGTEAFF,TGTGCCAGCAGTTCTCCTAGTGGGGGCACTGAAGCTTTCTTT
TRBV9,TRBJ2-2,NA,TRBD2,CASSVKGVTSGSPGELFF,TGTGCCAGCAGCGTAAAAGGCGTGACTAGCGGGAGTCCCGGGGAGCTGTTTTTT
TRBV18,TRBJ2-5,NA,NA,CASSEETQYF,TGTGCCAGCTCGGAGGAGACCCAGTACTTC
TRBV15,TRBJ1-4,once,NA,CATSRVGVRGEKLFF,TGTGCCACCAGCAGAGTCGGGGTTAGGGGTGAAAAACTGTTTTTT
TRBV6-1,TRBJ2-7,once,NA,CASSEWNRLAYEQYF,TGTGCCAGCAGTGAATGGAACAGGTTAGCCTACGAGCAGTACTTC
TRBV2,TRBJ1-2,NA,NA,CASRGGEGPYGYTF,TGTGCCAGCAGGGGTGGGGAGGGCCCCTATGGCTACACCTTC
TRBV30,TRBJ2-3,NA,TRBD2,CAWKGGGPTRDTQYF,TGTGCCTGGAAGGGCGGGGGACCCACCCGGGATACGCAGTATTTT
TRBV28,TRBJ1-4,NA,NA,CASSLSAEKLFF,TGTGCCAGCAGTTTATCGGCAGAAAAACTGTTTTTT
TRBV3-1/TRBV3-2,TRBJ2-2,once,TRBD1,CASSQGAQGILGAGELFF,TGTGCCAGCAGCCAAGGGGCACAGGGGATACTGGGCGCCGGGGAGCTGTTTTTT
TRBV19,TRBJ2-2,NA,NA,CASSFRGLGANTGELFF,TGTGCCAGTAGTTTTCGGGGTTTAGGCGCGAACACCGGGGAGCTGTTTTTT
TRBV19,TRBJ2-7,NA,NA,CASSPKGGGDTYEQYF,TGTGCCAGTAGTCCCAAGGGGGGCGGAGACACCTACGAGCAGTACTTC
TRBV7-9,TRBJ2-7,once,TRBD2,CASSLVWTSGNDEQYF,TGTGCCAGCAGCTTAGTCTGGACTAGCGGGAACGACGAGCAGTACTTC
TRBV6-5,TRBJ2-4,once,NA,CASSFSSRSKNIQYF,TGTGCCAGCAGTTTTAGCAGTCGGTCCAAAAACATTCAGTACTTC
TRBV6-2/TRBV6-3,TRBJ2-3,NA,TRBD2,CASSYERGGPDTQYF,TGTGCCAGCAGTTACGAGCGGGGGGGGCCAGATACGCAGTATTTT
TRBV12-3/TRBV12-4,TRBJ2-3,NA,NA,CASTRGATDTQYF,TGTGCCAGCACCCGGGGGGCGACAGATACGCAGTATTTT
TRBV2,TRBJ2-7,NA,NA,CASSAMGFGEQYF,TGTGCCAGCAGTGCTATGGGTTTCGGCGAGCAGTACTTC
TRBV5-6,TRBJ1-2,once,NA,CASSLGESGYTF,TGTGCCAGCAGCTTGGGGGAAAGCGGCTACACCTTC
TRBV7-9,TRBJ2-7,NA,NA,CASSPGSGEQYF,TGTGCCAGCAGCCCCGGAAGCGGCGAGCAGTACTTC
TRBV4-2,TRBJ1-1,NA,NA,CASSGRSSMNTEAFF,TGTGCCAGCAGCGGACGTTCTTCAATGAACACTGAAGCTTTCTTT
TRBV5-6,TRBJ1-3,NA,TRBD1,CASRPWTGFHTIYF,TGTGCCAGCAGGCCTTGGACAGGGTTCCACACCATATATTTT
TRBV28,TRBJ1-5,NA,NA,CASREGGDSNQPQHF,TGTGCCAGCAGGGAGGGAGGTGATAGCAATCAGCCCCAGCATTTT
TRBV5-1,TRBJ2-5,NA,TRBD1,CASSFGTAQETQYF,TGCGCCAGCAGCTTCGGGACAGCTCAAGAGACCCAGTACTTC
TRBV5-1,TRBJ2-2,NA,NA,CASSEQGNTGELFF,TGCGCCAGCAGTGAACAGGGGAACACCGGGGAGCTGTTTTTT
TRBV12-3/TRBV12-4,TRBJ1-3,NA,NA,CASTGSSGNTIYF,TGTGCCAGCACCGGGTCCTCTGGAAACACCATATATTTT
TRBV18,TRBJ1-3,NA,TRBD1,CASSPRLTGISGNTIYF,TGTGCCAGCTCACCACGGTTGACAGGGATCTCTGGAAACACCATATATTTT